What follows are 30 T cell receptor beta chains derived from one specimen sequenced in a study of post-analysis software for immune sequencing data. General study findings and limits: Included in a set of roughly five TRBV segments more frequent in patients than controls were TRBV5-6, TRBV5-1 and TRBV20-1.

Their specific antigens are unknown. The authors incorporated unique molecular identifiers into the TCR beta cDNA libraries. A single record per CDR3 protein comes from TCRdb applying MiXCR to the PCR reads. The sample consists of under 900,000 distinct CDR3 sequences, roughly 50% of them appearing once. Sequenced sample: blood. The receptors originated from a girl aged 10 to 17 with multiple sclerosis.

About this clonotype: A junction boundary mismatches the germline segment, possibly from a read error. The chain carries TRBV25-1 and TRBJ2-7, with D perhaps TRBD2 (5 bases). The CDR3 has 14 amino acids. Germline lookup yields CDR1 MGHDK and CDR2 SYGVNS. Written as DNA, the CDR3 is TGCGCCAGCAGTGACTATGGGAGCTCCTACGAGCAGTACTTC. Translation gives CASSDYGSSYEQYF.

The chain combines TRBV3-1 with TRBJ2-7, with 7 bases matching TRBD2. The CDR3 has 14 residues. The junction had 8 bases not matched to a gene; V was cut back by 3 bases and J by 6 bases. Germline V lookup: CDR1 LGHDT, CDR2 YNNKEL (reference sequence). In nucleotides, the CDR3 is TGTGCCAGCAGCCAGGCGGGAGAGTACAGCGAGCAGTACTTC. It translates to CASSQAGEYSEQYF.

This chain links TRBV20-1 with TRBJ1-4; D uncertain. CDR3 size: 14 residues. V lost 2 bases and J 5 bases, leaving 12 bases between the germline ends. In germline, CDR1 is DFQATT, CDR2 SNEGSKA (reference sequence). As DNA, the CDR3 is TGCAGTGCTAGACTCAGACAAGGGAATGAAAAACTGTTTTTT. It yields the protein CSARLRQGNEKLFF.

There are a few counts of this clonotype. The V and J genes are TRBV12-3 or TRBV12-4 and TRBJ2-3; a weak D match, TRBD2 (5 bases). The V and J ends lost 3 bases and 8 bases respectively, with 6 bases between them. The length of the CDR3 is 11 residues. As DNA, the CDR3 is TGTGCCAGCAGTTTCGGGGTTACGCAGTATTTT. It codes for CASSFGVTQYF.

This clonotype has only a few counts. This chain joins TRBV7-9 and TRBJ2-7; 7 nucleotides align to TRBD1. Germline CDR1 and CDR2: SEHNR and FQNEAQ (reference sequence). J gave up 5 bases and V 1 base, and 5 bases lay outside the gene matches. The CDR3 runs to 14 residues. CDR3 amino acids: CASSLVGDRDEQYF. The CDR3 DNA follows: TGTGCCAGCAGCTTAGTTGGGGACAGAGACGAGCAGTACTTC.

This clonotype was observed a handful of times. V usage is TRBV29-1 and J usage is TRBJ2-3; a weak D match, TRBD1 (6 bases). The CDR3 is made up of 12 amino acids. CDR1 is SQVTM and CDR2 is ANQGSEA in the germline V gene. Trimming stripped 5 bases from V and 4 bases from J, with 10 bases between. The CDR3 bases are TGCAGCGTTAAGGCAGGGGCAGATACGCAGTATTTT. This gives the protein CSVKAGADTQYF.

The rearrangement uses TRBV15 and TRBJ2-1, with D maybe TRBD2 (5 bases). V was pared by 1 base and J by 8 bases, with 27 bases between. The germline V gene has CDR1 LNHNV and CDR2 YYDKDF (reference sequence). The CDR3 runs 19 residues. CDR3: CATSRGSQMATPSRDEQFF. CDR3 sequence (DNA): TGTGCCACCAGCAGAGGAAGTCAAATGGCCACACCATCGAGGGATGAGCAGTTCTTC. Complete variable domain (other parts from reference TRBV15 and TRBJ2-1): DAMVIQNPRYQVTQFGKPVTLSCSQTLNHNVMYWYQQKSSQAPKLLFHYYDKDFNNEADTPDNFQSRRPNTSFCFLDIRSPGLGDTAMYLCATSRGSQMATPSRDEQFFGPGTRLTVL.

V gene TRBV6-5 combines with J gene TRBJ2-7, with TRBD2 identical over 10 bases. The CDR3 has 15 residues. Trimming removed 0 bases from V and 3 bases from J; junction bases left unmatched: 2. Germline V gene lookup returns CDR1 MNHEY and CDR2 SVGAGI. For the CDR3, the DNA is TGTGCCAGCAGTTACTCCGGACTAGCGGACTACGAGCAGTACTTC. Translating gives CASSYSGLADYEQYF.

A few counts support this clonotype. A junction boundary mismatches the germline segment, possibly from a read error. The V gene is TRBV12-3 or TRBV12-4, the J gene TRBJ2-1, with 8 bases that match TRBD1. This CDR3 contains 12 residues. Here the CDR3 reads CAGSLVGQGQFF. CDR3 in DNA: TGTGCCGGCAGTTTAGTTGGACAGGGGCAGTTCTTC.

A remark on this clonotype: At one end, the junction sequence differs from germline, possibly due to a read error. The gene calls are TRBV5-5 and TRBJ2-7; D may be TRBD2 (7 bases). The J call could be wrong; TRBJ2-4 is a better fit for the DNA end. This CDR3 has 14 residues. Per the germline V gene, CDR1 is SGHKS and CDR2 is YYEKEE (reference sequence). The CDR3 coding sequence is TGTGCCAGCAGCTTCGGCGGGGGCAAAGACATTCAGTACTTC. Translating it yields CASSFGGGKDIQYF.

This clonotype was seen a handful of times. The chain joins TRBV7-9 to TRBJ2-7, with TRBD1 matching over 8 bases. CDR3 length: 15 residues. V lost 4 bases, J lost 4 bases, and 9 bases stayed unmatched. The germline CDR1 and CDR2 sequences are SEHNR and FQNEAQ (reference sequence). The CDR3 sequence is CASSSKTGVDYEQYF. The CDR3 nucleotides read TGTGCCAGCAGCTCCAAGACAGGGGTTGATTACGAGCAGTACTTC.

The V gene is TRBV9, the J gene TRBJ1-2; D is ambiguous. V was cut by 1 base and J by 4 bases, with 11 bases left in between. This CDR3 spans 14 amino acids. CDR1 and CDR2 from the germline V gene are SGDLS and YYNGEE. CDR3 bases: TGTGCCAGCAGCGTAAACACCCGGAGCTATGGCTACACCTTC. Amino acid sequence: CASSVNTRSYGYTF.

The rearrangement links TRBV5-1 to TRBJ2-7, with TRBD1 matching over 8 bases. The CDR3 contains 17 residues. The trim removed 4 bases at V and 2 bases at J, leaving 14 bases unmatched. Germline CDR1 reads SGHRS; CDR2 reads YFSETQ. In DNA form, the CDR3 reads TGCGCCAGCAGCGTATTGGAAGGACAGGGCCTCACCTACGAGCAGTACTTC. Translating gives CASSVLEGQGLTYEQYF.

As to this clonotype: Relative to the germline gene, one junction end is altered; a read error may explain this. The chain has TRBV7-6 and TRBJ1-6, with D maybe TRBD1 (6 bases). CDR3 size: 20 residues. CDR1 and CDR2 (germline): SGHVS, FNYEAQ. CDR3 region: CASSLVPLQGGARYNSPLHF. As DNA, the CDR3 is TGTGCCAGCAGCTTGGTACCCCTACAGGGAGGGGCGCGATATAATTCGCCCCTCCACTTT.

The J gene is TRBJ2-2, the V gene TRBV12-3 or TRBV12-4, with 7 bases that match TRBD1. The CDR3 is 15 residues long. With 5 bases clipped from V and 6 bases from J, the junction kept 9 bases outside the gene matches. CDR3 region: CASSPDRAIAGELFF. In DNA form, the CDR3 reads TGTGCCAGCAGTCCCGACAGGGCCATAGCCGGGGAGCTGTTTTTT.

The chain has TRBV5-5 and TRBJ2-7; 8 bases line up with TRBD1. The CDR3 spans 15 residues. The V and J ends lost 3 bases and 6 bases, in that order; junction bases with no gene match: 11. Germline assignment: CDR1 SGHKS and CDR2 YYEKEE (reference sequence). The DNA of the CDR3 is TGTGCCAGCAGCTCACAGGGGGTTCCTGGAAGCGAGCAGTACTTC. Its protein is CASSSQGVPGSEQYF.

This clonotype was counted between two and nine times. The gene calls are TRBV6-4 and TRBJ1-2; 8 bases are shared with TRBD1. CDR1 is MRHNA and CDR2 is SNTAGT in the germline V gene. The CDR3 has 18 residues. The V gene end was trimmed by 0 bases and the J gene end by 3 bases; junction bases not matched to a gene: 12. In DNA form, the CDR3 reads TGTGCCAGCAGTGACTCGATTCTGGACAGGGTTGGGTACTATGGCTACACCTTC. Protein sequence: CASSDSILDRVGYYGYTF.

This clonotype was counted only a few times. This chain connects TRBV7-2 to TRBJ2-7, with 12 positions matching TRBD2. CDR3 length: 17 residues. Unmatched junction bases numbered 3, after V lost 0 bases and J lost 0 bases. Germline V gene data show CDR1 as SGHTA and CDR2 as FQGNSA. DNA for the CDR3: TGTGCCAGCAGCTTAGCGACTAGCGGGGGCAGCTCCTACGAGCAGTACTTC. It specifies CASSLATSGGSSYEQYF.

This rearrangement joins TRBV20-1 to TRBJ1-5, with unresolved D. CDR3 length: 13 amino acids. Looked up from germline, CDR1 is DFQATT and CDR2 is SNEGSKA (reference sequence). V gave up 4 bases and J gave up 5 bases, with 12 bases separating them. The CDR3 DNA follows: TGCAGTGCTATCGGGCCAGACGATCAGCCCCAGCATTTT. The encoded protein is CSAIGPDDQPQHF.

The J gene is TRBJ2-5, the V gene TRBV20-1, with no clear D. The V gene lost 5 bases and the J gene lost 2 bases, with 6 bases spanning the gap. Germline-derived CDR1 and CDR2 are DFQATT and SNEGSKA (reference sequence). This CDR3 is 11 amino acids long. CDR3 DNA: TGCAGTGCTCCGGATCAAGAGACCCAGTACTTC. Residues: CSAPDQETQYF.

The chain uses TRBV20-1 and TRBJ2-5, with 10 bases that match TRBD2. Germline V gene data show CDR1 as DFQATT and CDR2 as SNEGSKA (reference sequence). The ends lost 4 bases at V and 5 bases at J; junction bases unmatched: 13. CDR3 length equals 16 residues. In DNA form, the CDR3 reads TGCAGTGCTACACTAGCGGGACACGGAGGGTCGGAGACCCAGTACTTC. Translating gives CSATLAGHGGSETQYF.

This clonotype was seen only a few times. This CDR3 reads CAISELPTSGGAIDTQYF. CDR3 bases: TGTGCCATCAGTGAGCTACCGACTAGCGGGGGGGCTATAGATACGCAGTATTTT. V is TRBV10-3 and J is TRBJ2-3; 14 bases are a match to TRBD2. The length of the CDR3 is 18 residues. V dropped 2 bases and J dropped 5; count of bases not matched to a gene: 9. Per germline, CDR1 ENHRY and CDR2 SYGVKD.

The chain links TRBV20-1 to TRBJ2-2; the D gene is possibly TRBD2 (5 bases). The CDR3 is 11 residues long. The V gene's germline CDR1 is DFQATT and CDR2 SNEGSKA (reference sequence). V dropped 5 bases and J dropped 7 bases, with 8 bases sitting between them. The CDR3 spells CSALAIGELFF. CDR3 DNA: TGCAGTGCTTTAGCGATCGGGGAGCTGTTTTTT.

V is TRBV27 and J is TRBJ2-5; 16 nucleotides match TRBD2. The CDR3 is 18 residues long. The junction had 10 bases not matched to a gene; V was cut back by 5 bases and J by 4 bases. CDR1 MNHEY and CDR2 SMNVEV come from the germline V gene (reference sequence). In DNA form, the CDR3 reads TGTGCCAGCAGTATGGGACTAGCGGGAGGGTTCAGCCCAGAGACCCAGTACTTC. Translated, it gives CASSMGLAGGFSPETQYF.

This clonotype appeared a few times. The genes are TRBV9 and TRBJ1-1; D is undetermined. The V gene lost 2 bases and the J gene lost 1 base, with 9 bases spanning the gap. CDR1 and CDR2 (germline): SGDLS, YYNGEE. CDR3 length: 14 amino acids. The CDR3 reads CASSVMMGNTEAFF. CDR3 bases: TGTGCCAGCAGCGTTATGATGGGGAACACTGAAGCTTTCTTT.

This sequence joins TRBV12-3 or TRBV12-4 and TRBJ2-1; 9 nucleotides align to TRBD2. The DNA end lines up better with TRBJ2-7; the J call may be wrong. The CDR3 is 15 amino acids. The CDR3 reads CASSFLSGGYNEQYF. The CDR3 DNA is TGTGCCAGCAGTTTCCTTAGCGGGGGTTACAATGAGCAGTACTTC.

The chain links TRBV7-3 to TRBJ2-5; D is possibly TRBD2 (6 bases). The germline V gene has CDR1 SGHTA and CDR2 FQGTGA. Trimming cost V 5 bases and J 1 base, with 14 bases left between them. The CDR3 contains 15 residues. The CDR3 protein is CASSLLGRGQETQYF. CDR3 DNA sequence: TGTGCCAGCAGCCTCCTCGGGCGGGGCCAAGAGACCCAGTACTTC.

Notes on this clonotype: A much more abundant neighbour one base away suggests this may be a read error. The CDR3 is CASGLQGYGYTF. CDR3 nucleotide sequence: TGTGCCAGCGGCCTCCAAGGCTATGGCTACACCTTC. The chain links TRBV6-5 to TRBJ1-2, with D unclear. With 8 bases removed from V and 4 bases from J, the gap between germline ends came to 11 bases. The germline V gene encodes CDR1 MNHEY and CDR2 SVGAGI. The CDR3 consists of 12 residues.

The DNA for the CDR3 is TGTGCCAGTAGTAGACTAGCGAGTACCTACGAGCAGTACTTC. It translates to CASSRLASTYEQYF. The rearrangement links TRBV19 to TRBJ2-7; 8 bases map to TRBD2. CDR3 size: 14 residues. CDR1 and CDR2 from the germline V gene are LNHDA and SQIVND (reference sequence). V lost 4 bases to trimming and J lost 2 bases; unmatched junction nucleotides: 4.

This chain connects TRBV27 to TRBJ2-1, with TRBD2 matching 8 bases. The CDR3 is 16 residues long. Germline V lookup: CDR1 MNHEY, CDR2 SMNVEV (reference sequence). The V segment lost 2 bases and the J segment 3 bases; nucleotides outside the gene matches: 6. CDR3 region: CASSLKASGFYNEQFF. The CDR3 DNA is TGTGCCAGCAGTTTAAAGGCTAGCGGGTTCTACAATGAGCAGTTCTTC.